The 15 T cell receptor beta chains given below trace back to one sample, sequenced in a study of identical twins. Using its own MiXCR run on the 5' RACE reads, TCRdb lists one record per CDR3 protein. The data hold 300,000 or so distinct CDR3 sequences, with around 9.7% observed a single time. This same sample was also part of a study on yellow fever vaccine responses in identical twins.

Sample: CD8+ T cells sorted from blood. These receptors were collected from a woman between 18 and 29 years old in good health.

This clonotype has ten or more counts. The CDR3 nucleotides read TGCAGTGCTAGAAGGCTAGCGGGGGGACACACAGATACGCAGTATTTT. As protein: CSARRLAGGHTDTQYF. V and J are TRBV20-1 and TRBJ2-3; 11 positions agree with TRBD2. J was trimmed by 2 bases and V by 2 bases; bases with no gene match: 6. The CDR3 covers 16 residues. The V gene's germline CDR1 is DFQATT and CDR2 SNEGSKA (reference sequence).

This clonotype was observed a few times. The rearrangement links TRBV13 to TRBJ2-7; 7 positions agree with TRBD1. The trim removed 5 bases at V and 7 bases at J, leaving 2 bases unmatched. The CDR3 has 11 residues. The V gene's germline CDR1 is PRHDT and CDR2 FYEKMQ (reference sequence). CDR3 sequence reads: CASSLRGEQYF. The CDR3 region has the DNA TGTGCCAGCAGCCTCAGGGGGGAGCAGTACTTC. Full variable domain (outside the CDR3, taken from reference TRBV13 and TRBJ2-7): AAGVIQSPRHLIKEKRETATLKCYPIPRHDTVYWYQQGPGQDPQFLISFYEKMQSDKGSIPDRFSAQQFSDYHSELNMSSLELGDSALYFCASSLRGEQYFGPGTRLTVT.

This clonotype was seen only a few times. The chain carries TRBV7-3 and TRBJ2-3, with D unclear. This CDR3 has 16 residues. The V gene's germline CDR1 is SGHTA and CDR2 FQGTGA. V was shortened by 2 bases and J by 3 bases, with 15 bases between the two germline ends. The CDR3 nucleotides read TGTGCCAGCAGCTTAGGTCTGGCAGTAGGTACAGATACGCAGTATTTT. Encoded protein: CASSLGLAVGTDTQYF. The entire variable domain, with the rest obtained from reference TRBV7-3 and TRBJ2-3, is as follows: GAGVSQTPSNKVTEKGKYVELRCDPISGHTALYWYRQSLGQGPEFLIYFQGTGAADDSGLPNDRFFAVRPEGSVSTLKIQRTERGDSAVYLCASSLGLAVGTDTQYFGPGTRLTVL.

The rearrangement uses TRBV10-3 and TRBJ1-5; no firm D call. The V gene's germline CDR1 is ENHRY and CDR2 SYGVKD. V lost 3 bases and J lost 7, with 13 bases in between. This CDR3 has 14 amino acids. CDR3 DNA sequence: TGTGCCATCAGTGACGGGGTGGTAGTACAGCCCCAGCATTTT. Amino acids: CAISDGVVVQPQHF.

The CDR3 sequence is CASSLALSGWVGYTF. The CDR3 bases are TGTGCCAGCAGCTTAGCGCTATCAGGGTGGGTCGGCTACACCTTC. The rearrangement links TRBV7-6 to TRBJ1-2, with D perhaps TRBD1 (5 bases). The germline CDR1 and CDR2 sequences are SGHVS and FNYEAQ. Trimming removed 0 bases at V and 8 bases at J, with 16 bases between. The CDR3 loop spans 15 amino acids. The complete variable domain, with remaining parts taken from reference TRBV7-6 and TRBJ1-2, reads GAGVSQSPRYKVTKRGQDVALRCDPISGHVSLYWYRQALGQGPEFLTYFNYEAQQDKSGLPNDRFSAERPEGSISTLTIQRTEQRDSAMYRCASSLALSGWVGYTFGSGTRLTVV.

The chain joins TRBV10-3 to TRBJ1-2; D gene unclear. Germline V gives CDR1 ENHRY, CDR2 SYGVKD. The CDR3 runs 15 residues. V gave up 0 bases and J gave up 3 bases, with 11 bases separating them. CDR3: CAISESAGFDYGYTF. CDR3 bases: TGTGCCATCAGTGAGTCTGCAGGTTTCGACTATGGCTACACCTTC.

The rearrangement joins TRBV19 to TRBJ2-2; D is uncertain. The CDR3 is made up of 14 amino acids. The V gene's germline CDR1 is LNHDA and CDR2 SQIVND (reference sequence). The V end lost 1 base, the J end lost 6 bases, and 9 bases lay between the germline ends. The CDR3 DNA sequence: TGTGCCAGTAGTATAGGTCAGGCTCCCGGGGAGCTGTTTTTT. Encoded protein: CASSIGQAPGELFF.

This clonotype occurred many times. V gene TRBV4-1 combines with J gene TRBJ2-1; 9 nucleotides agree with TRBD2. With 4 bases clipped from V and 7 bases from J, the junction kept 20 bases outside the gene matches. This CDR3 is 19 amino acids long. CDR1 and CDR2 from the germline V gene are MGHRA and YSYEKL. Written as DNA, the CDR3 is TGCGCCAGCAGCCGCCCAAGACAGACTTGGCGGGAGGGTCGGAATGAGCAGTTCTTC. This codes for CASSRPRQTWREGRNEQFF.

V gene TRBV14 combines with J gene TRBJ2-7; 7 bases fit TRBD1. The V segment lost 5 bases and the J segment 2 bases; nucleotides outside the gene matches: 6. The CDR3 loop spans 14 amino acids. Germline V CDR1 and CDR2: SGHDN, FVKESK. As DNA, the CDR3 is TGTGCCAGCAGCGAGTGGGACAGACCCTACGAGCAGTACTTC. Encoded protein: CASSEWDRPYEQYF. Filled out from reference TRBV14 and TRBJ2-7, the complete variable domain reads EAGVTQFPSHSVIEKGQTVTLRCDPISGHDNLYWYRRVMGKEIKFLLHFVKESKQDESGMPNNRFLAERTGGTYSTLKVQPAELEDSGVYFCASSEWDRPYEQYFGPGTRLTVT.

This sequence joins TRBV27 and TRBJ2-7; 7 bases agree with TRBD1. The junction had 12 bases not matched to a gene; V was cut back by 7 bases and J by 3 bases. The CDR3 length is 15 residues. Germline V gives CDR1 MNHEY, CDR2 SMNVEV (reference sequence). For the CDR3, the DNA is TGTGCCAGCACCCCGACAGGGTCAGGGATCTACGAGCAGTACTTC. As protein: CASTPTGSGIYEQYF.

This clonotype has a handful of counts. V is TRBV6-2 or TRBV6-3 and J is TRBJ2-7, with TRBD2 matching over 8 bases. The germline V gene encodes CDR1 MNHEY and CDR2 SVGEGT. CDR3 length equals 16 residues. After removal of 6 bases from V and 6 bases from J, the junction contained 16 bases not matched to a gene. The CDR3 loop reads CASSQALSGRGGEQYF. CDR3 coding DNA: TGTGCCAGCAGCCAAGCTTTGAGCGGGAGAGGCGGCGAGCAGTACTTC.

This clonotype was observed many times. This rearrangement joins TRBV29-1 to TRBJ2-3; D perhaps matches TRBD2 (6 bases). The CDR3 covers 14 residues. V was clipped by 4 bases and J by 0 bases, with 11 bases between them. The V gene's germline CDR1 is SQVTM and CDR2 ANQGSEA. CDR3 sequence reads: CSVVTRDSTDTQYF. The DNA for the CDR3 is TGCAGCGTTGTAACGCGGGATAGCACAGATACGCAGTATTTT.

This clonotype was seen a handful of times. Germline and junction disagree at one end, which may indicate a read error. The V and J genes are TRBV20-1 and TRBJ2-7, with 7 bases that match TRBD1. CDR3 size: 16 residues. Germline CDR1 DFQATT, CDR2 SNEGSKA (reference sequence). The CDR3 DNA reads TGCTGTGCTAGAGGGACAGTCAGCGCGAGCTCCTACGAGCAGTACTTC. This translates into CCARGTVSASSYEQYF.

Ten or more counts support this clonotype. This chain links TRBV9 with TRBJ2-1; D not certain. Germline V gene data show CDR1 as SGDLS and CDR2 as YYNGEE. The CDR3 is made up of 14 amino acids. With 0 bases removed from V and 3 bases from J, the gap between germline ends came to 7 bases. In DNA form, the CDR3 reads TGTGCCAGCAGCGTAGGATGGATCTACAATGAGCAGTTCTTC. Protein sequence: CASSVGWIYNEQFF.

This clonotype was seen a few times. The chain is built from TRBV7-9 and TRBJ2-7, with 7 positions matching TRBD1. The CDR3 runs to 14 residues. J gave up 3 bases and V 5 bases, and 7 bases lay outside the gene matches. Per germline, CDR1 SEHNR and CDR2 FQNEAQ (reference sequence). The CDR3 coding sequence is TGTGCCAGCAGCACCCAAGGGACAGACTACGAGCAGTACTTC. Protein product: CASSTQGTDYEQYF. Full variable domain (outside the CDR3, taken from reference TRBV7-9 and TRBJ2-7): DTGVSQNPRHKITKRGQNVTFRCDPISEHNRLYWYRQTLGQGPEFLTYFQNEAQLEKSRLLSDRFSAERPKGSFSTLEIQRTEQGDSAMYLCASSTQGTDYEQYFGPGTRLTVT.